A selection of T cell receptor beta chains follows, all from one sample in a study of Graves' ophthalmopathy and Graves' hyperthyroidism. TCRdb re-derived calls from the multiplex PCR reads in MiXCR, one entry per CDR3 protein. Among under 400,000 distinct CDR3 sequences listed, roughly a sixth were seen once. The material sequenced was peripheral blood. The receptors originated from an adult man with Graves' ophthalmopathy. CDR3s include the opening cysteine and the closing phenylalanine or tryptophan. A D gene is named only where the DNA matches it firmly. The size entry is marked missing in some rows and otherwise reads once, few, many or a size class.

>.|few|16|TRBV3-1|TRBJ1-5
CASSQPGTYSNQPQHF
TGTGCCAGCAGCCAACCTGGAACATATAGCAATCAGCCCCAGCATTTT
>TRBD1|many|12|TRBV7-2|TRBJ2-7
CASRATGVEQYF
TGTGCCAGCAGAGCAACAGGGGTCGAGCAGTACTTC
>.|.|15|TRBV19|TRBJ1-2
CASSRAGKANYGYTF
TGTGCCAGTAGCCGGGCGGGGAAAGCTAACTATGGCTACACCTTC
>.|.|15|TRBV3-1|TRBJ2-5
CASSQDGGPQETQYF
TGTGCCAGCAGCCAAGATGGGGGGCCCCAAGAGACCCAGTACTTC
>.|.|11|TRBV7-2|TRBJ2-7
CASRLDYEQYF
TGTGCCAGCAGACTTGACTACGAGCAGTACTTC
>.|many|15|TRBV12-3/TRBV12-4|TRBJ2-7
CASSFGLGRGYEQYF
TGTGCCAGCAGTTTTGGTCTTGGCAGGGGTTACGAGCAGTACTTC
>.|.|15|TRBV12-3/TRBV12-4|TRBJ1-1
CASHLGGGGGTEAFF
TGTGCCAGCCACTTAGGGGGGGGCGGCGGCACTGAAGCTTTCTTT
>.|.|13|TRBV20-1|TRBJ1-2
CSARVFVGYGYNF
TGCAGTGCTAGAGTTTTCGTAGGTTATGGCTACAACTTC
>.|many|14|TRBV12-3/TRBV12-4|TRBJ2-7
CASSLAGAGREQYF
TGTGCCAGCAGTTTAGCGGGGGCTGGAAGGGAGCAGTACTTC
>TRBD1|many|13|TRBV29-1|TRBJ2-2
CSATGANTGELFF
TGCAGCGCAACAGGGGCGAACACCGGGGAGCTGTTTTTT
>.|many|13|TRBV6-2/TRBV6-3|TRBJ1-1
CASSYSTDPEAFF
TGTGCCAGCAGTTACTCGACGGACCCTGAAGCTTTCTTT
>.|many|16|TRBV20-1|TRBJ1-3
CSARDGSMSSGNTIYF
TGCAGTGCTAGAGACGGCAGCATGAGCTCTGGAAACACCATATATTTT
>.|.|15|TRBV6-1|TRBJ1-3
CASSEWAGSGNTIYF
TGTGCCAGCAGTGAATGGGCGGGCTCTGGAAACACCATATATTTT
>.|many|12|TRBV24-1|TRBJ1-2
CATSPGASGYTF
TGTGCCACCAGCCCAGGGGCCAGTGGCTACACCTTC
>TRBD2|.|15|TRBV6-2/TRBV6-3|TRBJ2-7
CASRADFSGSYEQYF
TGTGCCAGCAGGGCCGACTTTAGCGGGAGCTACGAGCAGTACTTC
>.|many|14|TRBV7-2|TRBJ2-5
CASSTDRRIKTQYF
TGTGCCAGCAGCACCGACCGGCGGATTAAGACCCAGTACTTC
>.|many|14|TRBV20-1|TRBJ2-7
CSARDSGRGHEQYF
TGCAGTGCTAGAGATTCGGGCAGGGGCCACGAGCAGTACTTC
>.|.|17|TRBV6-2/TRBV6-3|TRBJ2-7
CASSYSTGASGYYEQYF
TGTGCCAGCAGTTACTCGACAGGGGCTAGCGGATACTACGAGCAGTACTTC
>.|few|15|TRBV5-6|TRBJ2-2
CASSPHVAPAGELFF
TGTGCCAGCAGCCCACATGTTGCGCCTGCCGGGGAGCTGTTTTTT
>.|many|14|TRBV7-2|TRBJ2-5
CASSGFRAQETQYF
TGTGCCAGCAGCGGATTCAGGGCCCAAGAGACCCAGTACTTC
>.|.|15|TRBV7-2|TRBJ2-7
CASSPNGRLHYEQYF
TGTGCCAGCAGCCCGAACGGACGGCTTCACTACGAGCAGTACTTC
>.|.|17|TRBV9|TRBJ1-6
CASSLYDSSPGGSPLHF
TGTGCCAGCAGCTTATATGATAGCTCTCCTGGGGGATCACCCCTCCACTTT
>.|many|14|TRBV4-1|TRBJ1-1
CASSQDRRRMEAFF
TGCGCCAGCAGCCAAGATCGACGTAGAATGGAAGCTTTCTTT
>.|many|15|TRBV19|TRBJ1-5
CASSMFRDSNQPQHF
TGTGCCAGTAGTATGTTTAGGGACAGCAATCAGCCCCAGCATTTT
>TRBD2|many|13|TRBV28|TRBJ2-2
CASRRTSAGELFF
TGTGCCAGCAGGCGGACTAGCGCCGGGGAGCTGTTTTTT
>.|many|14|TRBV12-3/TRBV12-4|TRBJ1-2
CASSLATGFYGYTF
TGTGCCAGCAGTTTAGCCACAGGGTTCTATGGCTACACCTTC
>.|many|15|TRBV20-1|TRBJ2-7
CSARGVVGASYEQYF
TGCAGTGCTAGAGGGGTCGTCGGAGCCTCCTACGAGCAGTACTTC
>.|many|14|TRBV5-1|TRBJ2-5
CASSLEGVQETQYF
TGCGCCAGCAGCTTGGAAGGGGTGCAAGAGACCCAGTACTTC
>TRBD2|many|16|TRBV6-1|TRBJ2-7
CASSQVRTSGSYEQYF
TGTGCCAGCAGCCAAGTCCGGACTAGCGGGAGTTACGAGCAGTACTTC
>.|many|16|TRBV30|TRBJ1-1
CAWSAQIGRSNTEAFF
TGTGCCTGGAGTGCCCAAATCGGTAGATCGAACACTGAAGCTTTCTTT
>.|many|16|TRBV7-2|TRBJ2-7
CASSSKGVSGTYEQYF
TGTGCCAGCAGCTCAAAAGGGGTTTCGGGGACCTACGAGCAGTACTTC
>.|many|14|TRBV11-2|TRBJ2-5
CASSLDPKSETQYF
TGTGCCAGCAGCTTAGATCCCAAGTCGGAGACCCAGTACTTC
>TRBD1|many|14|TRBV29-1|TRBJ1-1
CSGQPQGGASEAFF
TGCAGCGGCCAACCCCAAGGGGGCGCCTCTGAAGCTTTCTTT
>.|many|14|TRBV5-1|TRBJ2-2
CASSFTAETGELFF
TGCGCCAGCAGCTTTACAGCGGAAACCGGGGAGCTGTTTTTT
>TRBD2|many|17|TRBV7-6|TRBJ2-2
CASSGGSGRAATGELFF
TGTGCCAGCAGCGGAGGTAGCGGGAGGGCCGCAACCGGGGAGCTGTTTTTT
>.|.|11|TRBV28|TRBJ2-7
CASSRNHEQYF
TGTGCCAGCAGCCGGAACCACGAGCAGTACTTC
>.|.|12|TRBV12-3/TRBV12-4|TRBJ2-7
CASSSRRIEQYF
TGTGCCAGCAGTTCACGGAGGATCGAGCAGTACTTC
>TRBD1|many|16|TRBV19|TRBJ2-2
CASSIRQGARTGELFF
TGTGCCAGTAGTATTCGGCAGGGGGCGCGCACCGGGGAGCTGTTTTTT
>.|many|14|TRBV20-1|TRBJ2-7
CSAHGDSRPYEQYF
TGCAGTGCCCACGGGGACTCCAGACCCTACGAGCAGTACTTC
>.|many|12|TRBV6-1|TRBJ2-7
CASSRGTYEQYF
TGTGCCAGCAGTCGAGGGACCTACGAGCAGTACTTC
>.|.|12|TRBV12-3/TRBV12-4|TRBJ1-1
CASSYFGTEAFF
TGTGCCAGCAGTTATTTCGGCACTGAAGCTTTCTTT
>TRBD2|.|15|TRBV7-2|TRBJ2-7
CASSSSPGGGYEQYF
TGTGCCAGCAGCTCAAGCCCGGGGGGAGGCTACGAGCAGTACTTC
>.|many|18|TRBV29-1|TRBJ1-2
CSALKGETGTPGEYGYTF
TGCAGCGCCCTGAAGGGGGAAACCGGGACACCGGGGGAGTATGGCTACACCTTC
>.|many|13|TRBV6-1|TRBJ1-3
CASRDLSANTIYF
TGTGCCAGCAGGGACCTTTCTGCAAACACCATATATTTT
>.|many|15|TRBV15|TRBJ2-2
CATSDPPARAGELFF
TGTGCCACCAGCGACCCCCCCGCACGCGCCGGGGAGCTGTTTTTT
>.|many|16|TRBV6-2/TRBV6-3|TRBJ1-2
CASSYGRRTANYGYTF
TGTGCCAGCAGTTATGGGAGAAGGACAGCGAACTATGGCTACACCTTC
>TRBD2|many|15|TRBV7-2|TRBJ2-5
CASRPGGGLQETQYF
TGTGCCAGCAGACCGGGGGGGGGCCTACAAGAGACCCAGTACTTC
>.|few|14|TRBV4-1|TRBJ1-1
CASSHTTGQTEAFF
TGCGCCAGCAGCCACACGACAGGCCAGACTGAAGCTTTCTTT
>.|many|12|TRBV20-1|TRBJ1-5
CSASQGQQPQHF
TGCAGTGCTAGCCAGGGCCAACAGCCTCAGCATTTT
>TRBD2|many|19|TRBV19|TRBJ2-2
CASSIRKGTSGGLTGELFF
TGTGCCAGTAGTATTCGGAAAGGGACTAGCGGGGGACTCACCGGGGAGCTGTTTTTT
>.|many|14|TRBV6-2/TRBV6-3|TRBJ2-7
CASSLGSHSYEQYF
TGTGCCAGCAGTTTGGGTAGCCACTCCTACGAGCAGTACTTC